The 6 T cell receptor beta chains presented below share a single source sample, sequenced in a study of a mutant IDH1 vaccine in newly diagnosed glioma. Method: immunoSEQ multiplex PCR; TCRdb's copy keeps in-frame clones and lacks some. Seen here are 30,000 to 40,000 clones, approximately 92% observed once, and the top ten hold about 5.2%. Time point: week 47, end of study. Each dose of the vaccine consisted of 300 ug of mutant IDH1 20-mer peptide, with topical imiquimod. Their recognized antigens are unknown. The source was PBMCs, collected from a glioma patient whose treatment included an IDH1 peptide vaccine. The receptor source for this set is a woman in her forties with glioma.

V is TRBV19 and J is TRBJ2-3, with TRBD1 matching over 7 bases. From germline, CDR1 is LNHDA and CDR2 SQIVND (reference sequence). The length of the CDR3 is 16 residues. Trimming cost V 5 bases and J 4 bases; bases outside gene matches: 12. CDR3: CASSSPRDSLSDTQYF. CDR3 sequence (DNA): TGTGCCAGTAGTTCACCCCGGGACAGCCTATCAGATACGCAGTATTTT.

The chain carries TRBV18 and TRBJ1-2, with TRBD1 identical over 7 bases. The CDR3 is made up of 14 amino acids. V lost 0 bases, J lost 7 bases, and 5 bases stayed unmatched. Germline V gene lookup returns CDR1 KGHSH and CDR2 LQKENI. CDR3 protein: CASSPPTGRGGYTF. The CDR3 coding sequence is TGTGCCAGCTCACCACCGACAGGGAGAGGTGGCTACACCTTC. Full variable domain (outside the CDR3, taken from reference TRBV18 and TRBJ1-2): NAGVMQNPRHLVRRRGQEARLRCSPMKGHSHVYWYRQLPEEGLKFMVYLQKENIIDESGMPKERFSAEFPKEGPSILRIQQVVRGDSAAYFCASSPPTGRGGYTFGSGTRLTVV.

The chain carries TRBV30 and TRBJ2-2, with D unclear. The CDR3 has 12 amino acids. Germline CDR1 reads GTSNPN; CDR2 reads SVGIG (reference sequence). V lost 4 bases, J lost 3 bases, and 6 bases lay in between. This CDR3 is CAWNGDTGELFF. The CDR3 nucleotides are TGTGCCTGGAATGGGGACACCGGGGAGCTGTTTTTT. The full variable domain, completed using reference TRBV30 and TRBJ2-2, is SQTIHQWPATLVQPVGSPLSLECTVEGTSNPNLYWYRQAAGRGLQLLFYSVGIGQISSEVPQNLSASRPQDRQFILSSKKLLLSDSGFYLCAWNGDTGELFFGEGSRLTVL.

The chain has TRBV2 and TRBJ1-2; 12 bases are shared with TRBD1. CDR3 size: 17 residues. V lost 6 bases to trimming and J lost 0 bases; unmatched junction nucleotides: 8. Germline-derived CDR1 and CDR2 are SNHLY and FYNNEI. The CDR3 sequence: CASRGSGTGGTNYGYTF. Here the CDR3 DNA reads TGTGCCAGCAGGGGATCCGGGACAGGGGGCACTAACTATGGCTACACCTTC.

The chain has TRBV29-1 and TRBJ2-7; TRBD1 is a possible D gene (6 bases). Germline CDR1 is SQVTM and CDR2 is ANQGSEA. V dropped 6 bases and J dropped 1 base, with 16 bases sitting between them. The CDR3 runs 14 residues. Here the CDR3 DNA reads TGCAGCGTGGATACCGGGACACCTTCCTACGAGCAGTACTTC. Translation: CSVDTGTPSYEQYF.

The chain has TRBV19 and TRBJ1-1; D call uncertain. CDR3 length: 13 amino acids. Germline V gives CDR1 LNHDA, CDR2 SQIVND (reference sequence). Trimming stripped 3 bases from V and 5 bases from J, with 10 bases between. The chain's CDR3 is CASSMSGRTEAFF. CDR3 bases: TGTGCCAGTAGTATGAGCGGGCGAACTGAAGCTTTCTTT.